The T cell receptor beta chain under discussion was sequenced for a study of blood T cell repertoires in COVID-19. Whole-study context: T cells, B-cell-depleted T cells, or PBMCs supplied cDNA or gDNA.

CDR1 is SGHTA and CDR2 is FQGTGA in the germline V gene. This CDR3 has 16 amino acids. V shed 2 bases and J shed 2 bases, with 14 bases lying between them. Authors' processing steps: Researchers report that nucleated cell counts were estimated from reference gene primer amplification. TCRdb's table, derived via immunoSEQ multiplex PCR, lists solely in-frame clones and lacks some. D and trimming were read from the DNA, whereas the V and J calls and clone size are those reported in that table. In the table there are 95,000 to 120,000 clones, about 83% of which are singletons. The source material was peripheral blood. The chain is built from TRBV7-3 and TRBJ2-3, with D possibly TRBD2 on 7 matching bases. This sequence was found in a woman aged 65 to 85 with acute or convalescent COVID-19. The CDR3 sequence is CASSLFGGLNTDTQYF. The CDR3 region has the DNA TGTGCCAGCAGCTTATTCGGGGGGCTGAACACAGATACGCAGTATTTT.